Here is one T cell receptor beta chain with its context. As yet, its antigen is unknown. The data stem from a study of OX40 agonist ivuxolimab in advanced cancers. In the study overall: Patients were under 90% male with ages roughly 20 to 85, mean 60. Prior checkpoint blockade (anti-PD-1, anti-PD-L1 or anti-CTLA-4) was permitted; less than 45% had it.

The assay was immunoSEQ multiplex PCR, and TCRdb's table has in-frame clones only and misses some. The sample shows about 51,000 clones, about nine tenths of them seen only once. Study-level results: CD4+ and CD8+ blood T cells expanded clonally by week 6 at 0.1 to 3.0 mg/kg.

The germline V gene has CDR1 SGHRS and CDR2 YFSETQ. The CDR3 is made up of 14 amino acids. The V gene lost 3 bases and the J gene lost 4 bases, with 13 bases spanning the gap. The chain employs TRBV5-1 and TRBJ1-1; no definite D call. Sample: CD4+ or CD8+ T cells sorted from blood, taken in a trial of the OX40 agonist ivuxolimab. This TCR derives from an adult with an advanced solid tumor such as melanoma, head and neck, liver or kidney cancer. CDR3 sequence reads: CASSSPGVGTEAFF. For the CDR3, the DNA is TGCGCCAGCAGCTCGCCAGGAGTGGGCACTGAAGCTTTCTTT.